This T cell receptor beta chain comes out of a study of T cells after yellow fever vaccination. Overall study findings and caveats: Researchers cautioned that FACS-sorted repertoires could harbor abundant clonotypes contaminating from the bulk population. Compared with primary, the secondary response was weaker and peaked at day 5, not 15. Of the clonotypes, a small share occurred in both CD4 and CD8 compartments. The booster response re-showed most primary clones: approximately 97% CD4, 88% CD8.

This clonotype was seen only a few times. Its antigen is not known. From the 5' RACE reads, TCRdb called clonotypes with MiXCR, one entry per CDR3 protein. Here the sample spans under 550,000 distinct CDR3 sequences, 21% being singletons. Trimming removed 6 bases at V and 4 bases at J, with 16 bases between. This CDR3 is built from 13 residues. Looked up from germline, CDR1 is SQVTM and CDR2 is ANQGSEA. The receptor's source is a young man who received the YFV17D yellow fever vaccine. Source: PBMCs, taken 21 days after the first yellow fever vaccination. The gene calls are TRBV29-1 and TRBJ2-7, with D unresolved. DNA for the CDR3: TGCAGCGTCCGGTTAACCCTTACTTACGAGCAGTACTTC. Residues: CSVRLTLTYEQYF.